A single sample gave rise to the 30 T cell receptor beta chains below, sequenced in a study of CD8 T cells in Susac syndrome. Reverse transcription of roughly 0.5 to 1 ug RNA was performed with random hexamers. MiXCR was run by TCRdb on the immunoSEQ multiplex PCR reads, yielding one entry per CDR3 protein. The sample contains roughly 200,000 distinct CDR3 sequences, approximately 95% of which appear only once. Source material: CD4+ T cells from PBMCs. These receptors came from a human donor with multiple sclerosis.

The CDR3: CASLIGPYEQYV. The CDR3 DNA is TGTGCCAGCCTCATAGGGCCCTACGAGCAGTACGTC. This chain joins TRBV27 and TRBJ2-7; D is uncertain. The germline V gene encodes CDR1 MNHEY and CDR2 SMNVEV (reference sequence). Trimming removed 8 bases at V and 2 bases at J, with 10 bases between. This CDR3 comprises 12 residues.

The CDR3 DNA sequence: TGTGCCTGGAGTCAGTCCCCCTACGAGCAGTACGTC. It yields the protein CAWSQSPYEQYV. This chain links TRBV30 with TRBJ2-7; D gene uncertain. This CDR3 has 12 residues. CDR1 GTSNPN and CDR2 SVGIG come from the germline V gene (reference sequence). Trimming pared 2 bases from V and 2 bases from J, leaving 7 bases between.

V is TRBV15 and J is TRBJ2-4; no reliable D call. V was pared by 1 base and J by 2 bases, with 15 bases between. Germline V gives CDR1 LNHNV, CDR2 YYDKDF (reference sequence). This CDR3 has 17 amino acids. The CDR3 reads CATSRASPESPKNIQYF. Here the CDR3 DNA reads TGTGCCACCAGCAGAGCCTCCCCGGAGAGCCCCAAAAACATTCAGTACTTC.

The rearrangement links TRBV2 to TRBJ2-7; D uncertain. Germline loops: CDR1 SNHLY, CDR2 FYNNEI. The V and J ends lost 7 bases and 9 bases respectively, with 16 bases between them. The CDR3 covers 12 residues. CDR3 sequence reads: CASKVQAPGQYF. In DNA form, the CDR3 reads TGTGCCAGCAAGGTTCAGGCCCCGGGGCAGTACTTC.

The rearrangement links TRBV2 to TRBJ2-3; D may be TRBD1 or TRBD2 (5 bases each). CDR1 SNHLY and CDR2 FYNNEI come from the germline V gene. The CDR3 runs to 13 residues. V gave up 11 bases and J gave up 1 base, with 13 bases separating them. In DNA form, the CDR3 reads TGTGCCCAAAGAGGGGCCGGCACAGATACGCAGTATTTT. This gives the protein CAQRGAGTDTQYF.

The chain links TRBV2 to TRBJ1-5, with D possibly matching TRBD1 (5 bases). V was pared by 10 bases and J by 2 bases, with 15 bases between. From germline, CDR1 is SNHLY and CDR2 FYNNEI. CDR3 length equals 14 residues. In DNA, the CDR3 is TGTGCCACCCGGGGGTTCCGTGGCAATCAGCCCCAGCATTTT. Protein: CATRGFRGNQPQHF. The variable domain in full, with the rest retrieved from reference TRBV2 and TRBJ1-5, is EPEVTQTPSHQVTQMGQEVILRCVPISNHLYFYWYRQILGQKVEFLVSFYNNEISEKSEIFDDQFSVERPDGSNFTLKIRSTKLEDSAMYFCATRGFRGNQPQHFGDGTRLSIL.

V usage is TRBV7-9 and J usage is TRBJ1-2, with D unresolved. The CDR3 consists of 11 residues. Per the germline V gene, CDR1 is SEHNR and CDR2 is FQNEAQ (reference sequence). Trimming stripped 5 bases from V and 8 bases from J, with 9 bases between. Written as DNA, the CDR3 is TGTGCCAGCAGCCCTCACGAGGGCTACACCTTC. It codes for CASSPHEGYTF.

The rearrangement uses TRBV29-1 and TRBJ2-5; 7 bases are shared with TRBD2. Per germline, CDR1 SQVTM and CDR2 ANQGSEA. With 0 bases clipped from V and 4 bases from J, the junction kept 11 bases outside the gene matches. The CDR3 runs to 16 residues. The CDR3 bases are TGCAGCGTTGAAGAGCTAGAACTAGCGTGGGGAGAGACCCAGTACTTC. This encodes CSVEELELAWGETQYF.

The rearrangement uses TRBV15 and TRBJ2-1; weak D call: TRBD1 (5 bases). Germline assignment: CDR1 LNHNV and CDR2 YYDKDF (reference sequence). Trimming cost V 0 bases and J 5 bases, with 11 bases left between them. This CDR3 has 15 amino acids. The CDR3 sequence: CATSRDRRQNNEQFF. The CDR3 coding sequence is TGTGCCACCAGCAGAGATCGTCGACAGAACAATGAGCAGTTCTTC.

In the case of this clonotype: One end of the junction varies from germline; a read error may be responsible. The chain joins TRBV7-2 to TRBJ1-2, with D uncertain. The CDR3 consists of 15 residues. Germline loops: CDR1 SGHTA, CDR2 FQGNSA. CDR3 in DNA: TGTGCCAGCAGCTTAGGGCAAGCTACCCACTACGGCTACACCTTC. Protein: CASSLGQATHYGYTF.

V gene TRBV13 combines with J gene TRBJ2-1, with D tentatively TRBD1 (6 bases). This CDR3 is built from 13 residues. The V end was cut by 8 bases, the J end by 8 bases, with 16 bases between. The germline V gene has CDR1 PRHDT and CDR2 FYEKMQ (reference sequence). The CDR3 loop reads CASSPRNRDEQFF. The DNA for the CDR3 is TGTGCCAGCTCACCGAGAAACAGGGATGAGCAGTTCTTC.

This sequence joins TRBV12-3 or TRBV12-4 and TRBJ2-5; TRBD2 matches at 7 bases. Germline trimming cut 5 bases from V and 7 bases from J; bases unmatched to any gene: 13. The CDR3 loop spans 15 amino acids. The DNA for the CDR3 is TGTGCCAGCAGTCCTAGACTAGCTCCTGGCAGGACCCAGTACTTC. This gives the protein CASSPRLAPGRTQYF.

The chain combines TRBV20-1 with TRBJ1-6; D gene uncertain. Germline assignment: CDR1 DFQATT and CDR2 SNEGSKA (reference sequence). V shed 1 base and J shed 5 bases, with 6 bases lying between them. This CDR3 region has 13 residues. CDR3 sequence reads: CSARVQNNSPLHF. CDR3 sequence (DNA): TGCAGTGCTAGAGTACAGAATAATTCACCCCTCCACTTT.

The V and J genes are TRBV5-1 and TRBJ1-2; 8 nucleotides agree with TRBD1. Germline CDR1 is SGHRS and CDR2 is YFSETQ. The CDR3 consists of 15 residues. J was trimmed by 8 bases and V by 3 bases; bases with no gene match: 12. This chain's CDR3 is CASSWGQVGMRGYTF. CDR3 nucleotide sequence: TGCGCCAGCAGCTGGGGACAGGTCGGTATGAGGGGCTACACCTTC. The full variable domain, with the rest looked up from reference TRBV5-1 and TRBJ1-2, is KAGVTQTPRYLIKTRGQQVTLSCSPISGHRSVSWYQQTPGQGLQFLFEYFSETQRNKGNFPGRFSGRQFSNSRSEMNVSTLELGDSALYLCASSWGQVGMRGYTFGSGTRLTVV.

V is TRBV30 and J is TRBJ1-1; D remains ambiguous. Between the trimmed V and J ends, which lost 1 base and 4 bases, there was a span of 13 bases. Germline loops: CDR1 GTSNPN, CDR2 SVGIG (reference sequence). The CDR3 has 14 amino acids. The CDR3 loop is CAWSGGSWSTEAFF. Here the CDR3 DNA reads TGTGCCTGGAGTGGTGGTTCTTGGTCCACTGAAGCTTTCTTT.

The rearrangement uses TRBV20-1 and TRBJ1-5; D remains ambiguous. Looked up from germline, CDR1 is DFQATT and CDR2 is SNEGSKA (reference sequence). The CDR3 consists of 15 residues. Trimming stripped 0 bases from V and 0 bases from J, with 9 bases between. The CDR3 is CSARDRAYSNQPQHF. In DNA, the CDR3 is TGCAGTGCTAGAGATCGCGCTTATAGCAATCAGCCCCAGCATTTT.

Regarding this clonotype: The junction differs from germline at one of its ends, possibly a read error. This chain connects TRBV30 to TRBJ1-1; D not certain. The CDR3 loop spans 11 amino acids. The V gene's germline CDR1 is GTSNPN and CDR2 SVGIG (reference sequence). The CDR3 reads CTWSRNTEAFF. The CDR3 DNA sequence: TGTACCTGGAGTCGGAACACTGAAGCTTTCTTT.

The rearrangement links TRBV6-1 to TRBJ1-1, with no clear D. The CDR3 consists of 15 residues. The V end was cut by 4 bases, the J end by 4 bases, with 16 bases between. The germline V gene encodes CDR1 MNHNS and CDR2 SASEGT. The CDR3 is CASSVEVGMGTEAFF. Written as DNA, the CDR3 is TGTGCCAGCAGTGTAGAGGTGGGAATGGGCACTGAAGCTTTCTTT.

The chain carries TRBV20-1 and TRBJ1-2, with a weak D call TRBD1 (5 bases). CDR1 DFQATT and CDR2 SNEGSKA come from the germline V gene (reference sequence). Trimming cost V 2 bases and J 8 bases, with 12 bases left between them. The CDR3 spans 12 residues. As DNA, the CDR3 is TGCAGTGCTAGAAGGGACCCGGAAGGCTACACCTTC. It encodes CSARRDPEGYTF.

V and J are TRBV21-1 and TRBJ2-5. TRBV21-1 constitutes a pseudogene. CDR3 length: 14 residues. CDR3 region: CASSPSTREETQYF. The CDR3 coding sequence is TGTGCCAGCAGCCCATCCACCCGAGAAGAGACCCAGTACTTC.

This chain links TRBV12-3 or TRBV12-4 with TRBJ1-2, with D tentatively TRBD1 (6 bases). The CDR3 loop spans 12 amino acids. The V end lost 5 bases, the J end lost 8 bases, and 12 bases lay between the germline ends. CDR3 bases: TGTGCCAGCAGTGACACAGGGCACGGCTACACCTTC. It translates to CASSDTGHGYTF.

The DNA of the CDR3 is TGTGCCTGGACAACACAGAATGATCAGCCCCAGCATTTT. Encoded protein: CAWTTQNDQPQHF. V usage is TRBV30 and J usage is TRBJ1-5; D gene ambiguous. Germline V gene sequence: CDR1 GTSNPN, CDR2 SVGIG (reference sequence). The CDR3 spans 13 residues. Between the trimmed V and J ends, which lost 4 bases and 5 bases, there was a span of 12 bases.

The chain employs TRBV18 and TRBJ2-7; 8 nucleotides align to TRBD1. Germline CDR1 is KGHSH and CDR2 is LQKENI. This CDR3 comprises 13 residues. V was clipped by 3 bases and J by 3 bases; unmatched bases: 1. CDR3 sequence reads: CASSPGQDYEQYF. Written as DNA, the CDR3 is TGTGCCAGCTCACCGGGACAGGACTACGAGCAGTACTTC.

This chain links TRBV12-3 or TRBV12-4 with TRBJ2-5; 9 bases match TRBD2. This CDR3 region has 16 residues. V gave up 6 bases and J gave up 3 bases; unmatched junction bases: 11. The CDR3 loop is CASSGGSPSGEETQYF. The CDR3 DNA sequence: TGTGCCAGCAGCGGGGGCTCACCTAGCGGGGAAGAGACCCAGTACTTC.

The chain employs TRBV7-2 and TRBJ2-7; D is ambiguous. CDR3 length: 14 amino acids. Trimming took 4 bases from V and 6 from J, leaving 16 bases between them. Germline V gives CDR1 SGHTA, CDR2 FQGNSA. The CDR3 loop reads CASSCETVRCEQYV. CDR3 DNA sequence: TGTGCCAGCAGCTGCGAGACGGTTCGATGCGAGCAGTACGTC.

The V and J genes are TRBV3-1 and TRBJ1-1; D is possibly TRBD1 (6 bases). Germline CDR1 is LGHDT and CDR2 is YNNKEL (reference sequence). The germline V and J ends were trimmed by 2 bases and 4 bases, with 11 bases remaining between them. CDR3 length: 14 amino acids. CDR3: CASSQRTVGTEAFF. Here the CDR3 DNA reads TGTGCCAGCAGCCAAAGGACAGTAGGCACTGAAGCTTTCTTT.

The genes are TRBV20-1 and TRBJ2-3; D is possibly TRBD2 (6 bases). V lost 0 bases to trimming and J lost 5 bases, with 12 bases between them. The CDR3 is made up of 14 amino acids. Germline values: CDR1 DFQATT, CDR2 SNEGSKA (reference sequence). Written as DNA, the CDR3 is TGCAGTGCTAGAGAGCTGGACTATCAAGATACGCAGTATTTT. Residues: CSARELDYQDTQYF.

The chain couples TRBV20-1 to TRBJ2-7; TRBD1 matches at 8 bases. CDR3 length equals 11 residues. Germline lookup yields CDR1 DFQATT and CDR2 SNEGSKA (reference sequence). Trimming took 6 bases from V and 7 from J; bases not matched to a gene: 5. In nucleotides, the CDR3 is TGCAGTGCCCTGACAGGGGATGAGCAGTACGTC. As protein: CSALTGDEQYV.

J is TRBJ1-4 and V is TRBV20-1, with D maybe TRBD1 (6 bases). V shed 7 bases and J shed 10 bases, with 19 bases lying between them. Germline CDR1 is DFQATT and CDR2 is SNEGSKA (reference sequence). The CDR3 has 13 residues. CDR3: CSVEEGRGGKLFF. For the CDR3, the DNA is TGCAGTGTTGAGGAAGGGAGAGGGGGAAAACTGTTTTTT.

The V call is TRBV12-3 or TRBV12-4, the J call TRBJ2-3; D remains ambiguous. Trimming pared 5 bases from V and 2 bases from J, leaving 5 bases between. CDR3 length: 12 residues. For the CDR3, the DNA is TGTGCCAGCAGTGCCATCACAGATACGCAGTATTTT. The encoded protein is CASSAITDTQYF.